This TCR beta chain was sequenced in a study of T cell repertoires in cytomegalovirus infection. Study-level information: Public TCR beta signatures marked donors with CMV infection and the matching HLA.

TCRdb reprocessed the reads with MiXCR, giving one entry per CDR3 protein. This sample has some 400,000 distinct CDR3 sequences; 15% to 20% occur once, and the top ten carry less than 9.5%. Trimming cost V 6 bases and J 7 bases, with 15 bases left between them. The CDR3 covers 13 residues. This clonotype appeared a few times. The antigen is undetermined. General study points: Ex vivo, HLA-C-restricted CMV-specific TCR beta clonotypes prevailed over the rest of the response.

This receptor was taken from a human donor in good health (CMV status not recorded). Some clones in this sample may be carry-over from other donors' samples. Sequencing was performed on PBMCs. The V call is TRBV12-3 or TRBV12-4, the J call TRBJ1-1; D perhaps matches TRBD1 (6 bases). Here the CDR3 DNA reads TGTGCCAGCAGCTCATCGGGGGGGCGTGAAGCTTTCTTT. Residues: CASSSSGGREAFF.